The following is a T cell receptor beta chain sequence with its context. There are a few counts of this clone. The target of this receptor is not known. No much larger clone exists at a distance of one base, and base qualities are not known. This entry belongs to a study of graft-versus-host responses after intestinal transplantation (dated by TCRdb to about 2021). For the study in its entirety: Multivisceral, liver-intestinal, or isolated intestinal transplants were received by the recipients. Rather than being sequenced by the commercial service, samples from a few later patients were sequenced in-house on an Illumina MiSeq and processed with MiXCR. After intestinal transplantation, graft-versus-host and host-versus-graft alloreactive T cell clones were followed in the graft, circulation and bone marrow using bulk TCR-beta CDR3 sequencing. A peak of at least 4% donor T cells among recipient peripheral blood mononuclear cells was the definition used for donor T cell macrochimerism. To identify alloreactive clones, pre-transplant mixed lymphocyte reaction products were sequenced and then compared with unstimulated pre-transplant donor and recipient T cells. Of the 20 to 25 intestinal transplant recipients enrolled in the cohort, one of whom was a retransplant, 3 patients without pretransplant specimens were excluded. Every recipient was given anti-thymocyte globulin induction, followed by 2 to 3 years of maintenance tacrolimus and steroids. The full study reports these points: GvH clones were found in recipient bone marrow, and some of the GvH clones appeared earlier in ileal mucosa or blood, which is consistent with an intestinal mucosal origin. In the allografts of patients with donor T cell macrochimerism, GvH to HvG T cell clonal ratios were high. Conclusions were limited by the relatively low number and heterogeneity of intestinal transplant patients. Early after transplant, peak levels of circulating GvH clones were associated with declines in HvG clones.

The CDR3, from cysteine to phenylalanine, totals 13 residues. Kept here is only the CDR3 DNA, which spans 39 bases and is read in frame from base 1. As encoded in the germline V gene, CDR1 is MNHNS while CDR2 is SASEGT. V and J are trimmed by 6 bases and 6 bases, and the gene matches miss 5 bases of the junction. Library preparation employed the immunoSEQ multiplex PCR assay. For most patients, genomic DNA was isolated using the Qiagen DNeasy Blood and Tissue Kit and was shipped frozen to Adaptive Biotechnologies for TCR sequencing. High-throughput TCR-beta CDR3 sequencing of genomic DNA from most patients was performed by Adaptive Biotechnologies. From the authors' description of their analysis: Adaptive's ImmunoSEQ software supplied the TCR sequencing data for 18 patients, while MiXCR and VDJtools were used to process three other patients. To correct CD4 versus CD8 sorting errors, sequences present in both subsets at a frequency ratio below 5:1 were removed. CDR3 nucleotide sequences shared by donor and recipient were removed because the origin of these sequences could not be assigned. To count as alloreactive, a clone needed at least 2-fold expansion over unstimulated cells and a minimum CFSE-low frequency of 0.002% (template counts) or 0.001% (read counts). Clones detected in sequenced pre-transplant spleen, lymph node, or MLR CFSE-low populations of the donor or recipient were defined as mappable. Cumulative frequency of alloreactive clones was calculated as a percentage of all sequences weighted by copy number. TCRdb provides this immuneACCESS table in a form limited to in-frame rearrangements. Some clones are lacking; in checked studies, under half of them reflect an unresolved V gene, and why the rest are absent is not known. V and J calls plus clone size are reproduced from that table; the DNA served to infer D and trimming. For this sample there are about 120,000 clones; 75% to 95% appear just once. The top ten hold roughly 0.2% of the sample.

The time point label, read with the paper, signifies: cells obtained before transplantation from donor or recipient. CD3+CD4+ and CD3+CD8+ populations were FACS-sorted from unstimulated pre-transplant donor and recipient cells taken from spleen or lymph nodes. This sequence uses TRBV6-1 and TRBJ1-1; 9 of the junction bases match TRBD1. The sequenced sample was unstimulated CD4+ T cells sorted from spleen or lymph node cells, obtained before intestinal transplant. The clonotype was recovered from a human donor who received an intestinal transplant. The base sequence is TGTGCCAGCAGGGACAGGGGAAGCGCTGAAGCTTTCTTT. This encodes CASRDRGSAEAFF.